This is a list of T cell receptor beta chains from one sample in a study of shared clonotypes between healthy human individuals. The data were produced by immunoSEQ multiplex PCR, yet TCRdb's version contains in-frame clones alone and is incomplete. The sample lists over 950,000 clones, approximately 75% seen once, with roughly 0.83% in the top ten. The specimen sequenced was memory CD4+ T cells from PBMCs. Source of these receptors: a man younger than 35 in good health. Some clones in this sample may be carry-over from other donors' samples. CDR3s include the opening cysteine and the closing phenylalanine or tryptophan. The D gene is left open where the match is weak. Not every row has a clone size; where given, it reads once, few, many or a size class.

CDR3: CASSQDSGSVTGELFF
DNA: TGTGCCAGCAGCCAGGATAGCGGGAGCGTCACCGGGGAGCTGTTTTTT
V: TRBV4-2
J: TRBJ2-2
D: TRBD2
size: many

CDR3: CSVSVLYGYTF
DNA: TGCAGCGTGTCTGTTCTCTATGGCTACACCTTC
V: TRBV29-1
J: TRBJ1-2
D: .
size: .

CDR3: CASSSSGAGWEQFF
DNA: TGTGCCAGCAGCTCTAGCGGGGCCGGGTGGGAGCAGTTCTTC
V: TRBV5-6
J: TRBJ2-1
D: TRBD2
size: .

CDR3: CASSLDIRVNQPQHF
DNA: TGTGCCAGCAGCTTGGATATTAGGGTAAATCAGCCCCAGCATTTT
V: TRBV5-5
J: TRBJ1-5
D: .
size: .

CDR3: CASNPREWAYEQYF
DNA: TGTGCCAGCAACCCGCGGGAGTGGGCCTACGAGCAGTACTTC
V: TRBV11-2
J: TRBJ2-7
D: TRBD2
size: .

CDR3: CADTTSGKYKEQYF
DNA: TGTGCCGACACAACTAGCGGGAAGTATAAGGAGCAGTACTTC
V: TRBV19
J: TRBJ2-7
D: TRBD2
size: few

CDR3: CASRRPGLRYNEQFF
DNA: TGTGCCAGCAGGCGACCGGGACTGAGATACAATGAGCAGTTCTTC
V: TRBV11-2
J: TRBJ2-1
D: .
size: .

CDR3: CASSLGGLFNLDTQYF
DNA: TGCGCCAGCAGCTTGGGTGGACTCTTCAATCTAGATACGCAGTATTTT
V: TRBV5-1
J: TRBJ2-3
D: .
size: few

CDR3: CASRAGQKSNQPQHF
DNA: TGTGCCAGCAGGGCGGGACAGAAAAGCAATCAGCCCCAGCATTTT
V: TRBV2
J: TRBJ1-5
D: TRBD1
size: .

CDR3: CASRRGQSYVQYF
DNA: TGTGCCAGTAGACGAGGACAGTCGTACGTGCAGTACTTC
V: TRBV19
J: TRBJ2-7
D: .
size: .

CDR3: CASSEWGLGDTQYF
DNA: TGTGCCAGCAGCGAATGGGGGCTGGGAGATACGCAGTATTTT
V: TRBV28
J: TRBJ2-3
D: .
size: few

CDR3: CASSWTGETGELFF
DNA: TGTGCCAGCAGCTGGACAGGGGAGACCGGGGAGCTGTTTTTT
V: TRBV5-1
J: TRBJ2-2
D: TRBD1
size: once

CDR3: CAWSLALAGEERGTDTQYF
DNA: TGTGCCTGGAGCCTAGCTCTAGCGGGAGAAGAAAGGGGCACAGATACGCAGTATTTT
V: TRBV30
J: TRBJ2-3
D: TRBD2
size: .

CDR3: CSSGNQETQYF
DNA: TGCAGCTCCGGTAACCAAGAGACCCAGTACTTC
V: TRBV29-1
J: TRBJ2-5
D: .
size: .

CDR3: CASQSYNEQFF
DNA: TGTGCCAGCCAATCCTACAATGAGCAGTTCTTC
V: TRBV7-9
J: TRBJ2-1
D: .
size: .

CDR3: CASPTGEKTYEQYF
DNA: TGTGCCAGCCCGACGGGGGAGAAGACCTACGAGCAGTACTTC
V: TRBV28
J: TRBJ2-7
D: .
size: .

CDR3: CSVMDGPWNTEAFF
DNA: TGCAGCGTAATGGACGGCCCGTGGAACACTGAAGCTTTCTTT
V: TRBV29-1
J: TRBJ1-1
D: .
size: few

CDR3: CASSLGGSVYNEQFF
DNA: TGTGCCAGCAGCTTAGGCGGGAGTGTGTACAATGAGCAGTTCTTC
V: TRBV7-2
J: TRBJ2-1
D: TRBD2
size: .

CDR3: CASIPWGVGNTEAFF
DNA: TGTGCCAGCATCCCCTGGGGGGTGGGGAACACTGAAGCTTTCTTT
V: TRBV28
J: TRBJ1-1
D: .
size: .

CDR3: CASSQGSKSYNEQFF
DNA: TGCGCCAGCAGCCAAGGGAGTAAGTCCTACAATGAGCAGTTCTTC
V: TRBV4-1
J: TRBJ2-1
D: .
size: few

CDR3: CASSATGGSEKLFF
DNA: TGTGCCAGCAGCGCGACAGGGGGGAGTGAAAAACTGTTTTTT
V: TRBV7-2
J: TRBJ1-4
D: TRBD1
size: .

CDR3: CASSDPGRWEKLFF
DNA: TGTGCCAGCAGTGACCCGGGACGGTGGGAAAAACTGTTTTTT
V: TRBV6-1
J: TRBJ1-4
D: .
size: few

CDR3: CASSYSGLAYEQYF
DNA: TGTGCCAGCAGCTACTCCGGACTAGCCTACGAGCAGTACTTC
V: TRBV28
J: TRBJ2-7
D: TRBD2
size: .

CDR3: CASSPEISGSEQYF
DNA: TGTGCCAGCAGCCCCGAGATAAGCGGGAGCGAGCAGTACTTC
V: TRBV11-3
J: TRBJ2-7
D: TRBD2
size: .